The 20 T cell receptor beta chains below all came from one sample that was sequenced in a study of cytomegalovirus exposure and HLA in healthy donors. The PCR ran on 60 Vbeta and 13 Jbeta primers. Measured with immunoSEQ multiplex PCR; TCRdb has only the in-frame clones, and not every one. The table lists about 200,000 clones, 82% of them singletons. Sequenced input: PBMCs. The source of these receptors is a woman in her 40s in good health and CMV-seronegative.

The V and J genes are TRBV9 and TRBJ2-1, with D possibly TRBD2 on 6 matching bases. The CDR3 spans 16 residues. V was clipped by 0 bases and J by 6 bases, with 16 bases between them. Germline values: CDR1 SGDLS, CDR2 YYNGEE. The CDR3: CASSVELATVSNEQFF. The CDR3 DNA follows: TGTGCCAGCAGCGTAGAACTAGCTACGGTCTCCAATGAGCAGTTCTTC.

Regarding this clone: Other DNA sequences in this specimen translate into the identical CDR3. The V call is TRBV28, the J call TRBJ2-6, with a tentative D call TRBD2 (6 bases). The germline V and J ends were trimmed by 3 bases and 0 bases, with 6 bases remaining between them. CDR1 and CDR2 (germline): MDHEN, SYDVKM. This CDR3 has 15 amino acids. The DNA of the CDR3 is TGTGCCAGCAGTTTGGGAGGCTCTGGGGCCAACGTCCTGACTTTC. Translating it yields CASSLGGSGANVLTF.

This chain joins TRBV6-1 and TRBJ1-2; D call uncertain. V lost 6 bases and J 4 bases, leaving 12 bases between the germline ends. Germline V gives CDR1 MNHNS, CDR2 SASEGT. This CDR3 has 13 residues. Here the CDR3 reads CASSRDHLYGYTF. DNA for the CDR3: TGTGCCAGCAGCCGGGATCATCTCTATGGCTACACCTTC.

This clone has a handful of counts. The chain has TRBV5-4 and TRBJ2-3, with D unresolved. The germline V gene encodes CDR1 SGHNT and CDR2 YYREEE (reference sequence). Deletions cut 4 bases from V and 8 bases from J, with 20 bases between. The CDR3 has 15 residues. The CDR3 here is CASSQTPQLLATQYF. The CDR3 bases are TGTGCCAGCAGCCAGACTCCTCAATTGCTCGCTACGCAGTATTTT. Together with reference TRBV5-4 and TRBJ2-3, the CDR3 gives the full variable domain: ETGVTQSPTHLIKTRGQQVTLRCSSQSGHNTVSWYQQALGQGPQFIFQYYREEENGRGNFPPRFSGLQFPNYSSELNVNALELDDSALYLCASSQTPQLLATQYFGPGTRLTVL.

This chain uses TRBV4-2 with TRBJ2-1; D may be TRBD2 (5 bases). This CDR3 is built from 16 residues. Germline assignment: CDR1 LGHNA and CDR2 YNFKEQ. Trimming removed 2 bases from V and 3 bases from J, with 14 bases in between. CDR3 protein: CASSQTPGRGYNEQFF. CDR3 bases: TGTGCCAGCAGCCAAACCCCAGGTCGGGGCTACAATGAGCAGTTCTTC.

The rearrangement joins TRBV2 to TRBJ1-3, with 7 bases lining up with TRBD1. This CDR3 has 15 residues. Germline trimming cut 4 bases from V and 1 base from J; bases unmatched to any gene: 4. CDR1 is SNHLY and CDR2 is FYNNEI in the germline V gene. The CDR3 reads CASSANRGSGNTIYF. In nucleotides, the CDR3 is TGTGCCAGCAGTGCAAACAGGGGTTCTGGAAACACCATATATTTT.

CDR3 in amino acids: CASKITGDYGYTF. CDR3 DNA sequence: TGTGCCAGTAAGATTACAGGGGACTATGGCTACACCTTC. This rearrangement joins TRBV19 to TRBJ1-2, with 7 positions matching TRBD1. V trimming: 7 bases; J trimming: 3 bases; junction bases outside the gene matches: 5. This CDR3 contains 13 residues. The germline CDR1 and CDR2 sequences are LNHDA and SQIVND (reference sequence).

The J gene is TRBJ1-2, the V gene TRBV19; TRBD1 matches 7 bases. The CDR3 runs to 13 residues. V shed 6 bases and J 7 bases; nucleotides not matched to a gene: 8. The germline gives CDR1 LNHDA, CDR2 SQIVND (reference sequence). CDR3 DNA sequence: TGTGCCAGTAGATTCGACAGGGAGCGTGGCTACACCTTC. The encoded protein is CASRFDRERGYTF.

V and J are TRBV14 and TRBJ2-1, with a tentative D call TRBD1 (5 bases). This CDR3 has 13 amino acids. V lost 4 bases to trimming and J lost 6 bases, with 10 bases between them. The germline gives CDR1 SGHDN, CDR2 FVKESK. The chain's CDR3 is CASSPQVANEQFF. The CDR3, as DNA: TGTGCCAGCAGCCCACAGGTAGCCAATGAGCAGTTCTTC. The full variable domain, its missing parts supplied by reference TRBV14 and TRBJ2-1, is EAGVTQFPSHSVIEKGQTVTLRCDPISGHDNLYWYRRVMGKEIKFLLHFVKESKQDESGMPNNRFLAERTGGTYSTLKVQPAELEDSGVYFCASSPQVANEQFFGPGTRLTVL.

This clone was detected only a few times. The chain is built from TRBV18 and TRBJ2-1, with D tentatively TRBD1 (6 bases). CDR1 KGHSH and CDR2 LQKENI come from the germline V gene. The CDR3 is made up of 15 amino acids. The V end was cut by 4 bases, the J end by 9 bases, with 19 bases between. CDR3 bases: TGTGCCAGCTCACGGGTCAGGGGTTTCGGCGGTGAGCAGTTCTTC. This translates into CASSRVRGFGGEQFF. The variable domain in full, with the rest retrieved from reference TRBV18 and TRBJ2-1, is NAGVMQNPRHLVRRRGQEARLRCSPMKGHSHVYWYRQLPEEGLKFMVYLQKENIIDESGMPKERFSAEFPKEGPSILRIQQVVRGDSAAYFCASSRVRGFGGEQFFGPGTRLTVL.

The chain combines TRBV27 with TRBJ2-5, with unresolved D. V gave up 3 bases and J gave up 1 base, with 9 bases separating them. The V gene's germline CDR1 is MNHEY and CDR2 SMNVEV (reference sequence). There are 14 residues in the CDR3. CDR3: CASSLVGAQETQYF. The CDR3, as DNA: TGTGCCAGCAGTTTGGTGGGCGCCCAAGAGACCCAGTACTTC.

This clone has only one observation. J is TRBJ1-1 and V is TRBV2, with D maybe TRBD1 (6 bases). The germline V and J ends were trimmed by 1 base and 10 bases, with 19 bases remaining between them. The CDR3 sequence is 15 residues long. Germline loops: CDR1 SNHLY, CDR2 FYNNEI. The CDR3 DNA follows: TGTGCCAGCAGTGAAGGTCCGGGGGGGGGCGGGGGAGCTTTCTTT. Protein product: CASSEGPGGGGGAFF.

The V call is TRBV4-1, the J call TRBJ2-3, with D possibly matching TRBD2 (6 bases). The V gene's germline CDR1 is MGHRA and CDR2 YSYEKL. The V gene lost 6 bases and the J gene lost 6 bases, with 16 bases spanning the gap. The CDR3 has 14 residues. The CDR3 is CASRRSGVEDTQYF. CDR3 nucleotide sequence: TGCGCCAGCAGGCGGTCGGGGGTCGAGGATACGCAGTATTTT.

The rearrangement uses TRBV5-1 and TRBJ2-7; D is unresolved. The CDR3 consists of 15 residues. Per the germline V gene, CDR1 is SGHRS and CDR2 is YFSETQ. V lost 0 bases to trimming and J lost 3 bases, with 13 bases between them. Here the CDR3 reads CASSLEVTPGYEQYF. The CDR3 nucleotides are TGCGCCAGCAGCTTGGAGGTTACCCCAGGCTACGAGCAGTACTTC.

This clone was observed a single time. The chain links TRBV6-5 to TRBJ1-2; TRBD1 agrees at 8 bases. The CDR3 totals 14 residues. V lost 5 bases to trimming and J lost 5 bases; unmatched junction nucleotides: 7. CDR1 is MNHEY, CDR2 SVGAGI, per germline. The DNA for the CDR3 is TGTGCCAGCAGTCAGGGGGCGCCCCGATATGGCTACACCTTC. Translated: CASSQGAPRYGYTF.

The chain is built from TRBV29-1 and TRBJ2-7, with 7 bases aligning to TRBD1. Germline trimming cut 6 bases from V and 11 bases from J; bases unmatched to any gene: 7. Germline CDR1 SQVTM, CDR2 ANQGSEA. This CDR3 is 10 amino acids long. Written as DNA, the CDR3 is TGCAGCGTCGGTGACAGGGCTAAGTACTTC. This sequence encodes CSVGDRAKYF.

This clone was counted only a few times. The chain employs TRBV5-1 and TRBJ1-1, with TRBD1 as a possible D gene (6 bases). V was clipped by 7 bases and J by 7 bases, with 17 bases between them. CDR1 and CDR2 from the germline V gene are SGHRS and YFSETQ. This CDR3 spans 13 amino acids. The CDR3 region is CASGDGTGHEAFF. The CDR3 DNA reads as TGCGCCAGCGGAGACGGGACGGGACATGAAGCTTTCTTT.

This chain links TRBV5-4 with TRBJ2-7; D possibly corresponds to TRBD1 (6 bases). Germline assignment: CDR1 SGHNT and CDR2 YYREEE (reference sequence). This CDR3 is 13 amino acids long. V was pared by 1 base and J by 6 bases, with 11 bases between. Here the CDR3 reads CASSLKYRVEQYF. In nucleotides, the CDR3 is TGTGCCAGCAGCTTGAAATACAGGGTCGAGCAGTACTTC.

The chain has TRBV7-3 and TRBJ2-3; D unclear. The length of the CDR3 is 15 residues. CDR1 and CDR2 from the germline V gene are SGHTA and FQGTGA. Trimming pared 6 bases from V and 6 bases from J, leaving 19 bases between. The CDR3 protein is CASSKALRDTDTQYF. DNA for the CDR3: TGTGCCAGCAGTAAAGCCTTACGAGATACGGATACGCAGTATTTT. Supplemented by reference TRBV7-3 and TRBJ2-3, the full variable domain reads GAGVSQTPSNKVTEKGKYVELRCDPISGHTALYWYRQSLGQGPEFLIYFQGTGAADDSGLPNDRFFAVRPEGSVSTLKIQRTERGDSAVYLCASSKALRDTDTQYFGPGTRLTVL.

J is TRBJ1-1 and V is TRBV19; D gene unclear. The CDR3 runs to 15 residues. Between the trimmed V and J ends, which lost 4 bases and 0 bases, there was a span of 12 bases. The germline CDR1 and CDR2 sequences are LNHDA and SQIVND (reference sequence). The CDR3 protein is CASSTPGSVNTEAFF. The DNA for the CDR3 is TGTGCCAGTAGTACCCCGGGAAGCGTGAACACTGAAGCTTTCTTT.